This T cell receptor beta chain was identified in a study of early stage breast cancer tumors. Profiling relied on immunoSEQ multiplex PCR, and the TCRdb table lists in-frame clones only, not all of them. The sample includes more than 5,500 clones, around 70% of them seen just once. The germline V gene has CDR1 LNHNV and CDR2 YYDKDF (reference sequence). The CDR3 length is 16 residues. V lost 0 bases and J 2 bases, leaving 14 bases between the germline ends. The rearrangement uses TRBV15 and TRBJ2-7, with D maybe TRBD2 (5 bases). This clonotype was sampled from a person aged 40-50 years with breast cancer. Sequencing used normal breast tissue next to the tumor. CDR3 sequence: CATSRDLTGFAYEQYF. The CDR3 nucleotides read TGTGCCACCAGCAGAGATCTAACGGGGTTCGCCTACGAGCAGTACTTC.